These 24 T cell receptor beta chains share one sample of origin, sequenced in a study of T cell repertoires in cytomegalovirus infection. TCRdb re-called the reads through MiXCR, storing one row per CDR3 protein. The top ten clones hold about 14% of a sample with approximately 1,000,000 distinct CDR3 sequences, less than 35% of them seen once. Their cognate antigens are unknown. The material was cultured CD8+ T cells from PBMCs, obtained from culture after CMV antigen stimulation. Receptors were obtained from a human donor in good health (CMV status not recorded). Some clones in this sample may be carry-over from other donors' samples.

This clonotype has just a few counts. This chain uses TRBV7-9 with TRBJ2-1; 7 bases agree with TRBD1. Germline loops: CDR1 SEHNR, CDR2 FQNEAQ (reference sequence). V dropped 5 bases and J dropped 4; count of bases not matched to a gene: 5. There are 14 residues in the CDR3. This chain's CDR3 is CASSPSGQYNEQFF. The CDR3 region has the DNA TGTGCCAGCAGCCCGTCGGGACAGTACAATGAGCAGTTCTTC.

The rearrangement uses TRBV7-6 and TRBJ1-4; 8 nucleotides agree with TRBD1. The trim removed 11 bases at V and 7 bases at J, leaving 6 bases unmatched. Germline V CDR1 and CDR2: SGHVS, FNYEAQ. The CDR3 contains 12 residues. The CDR3 loop reads CAGQGEAEKLFF. The CDR3 DNA reads TGTGCCGGACAGGGTGAGGCTGAAAAACTGTTTTTT.

There are a few counts of this clonotype. For the CDR3, the DNA is TGTGCCAGCAGACACCCGGGACAGCACAATGAGCAGTTCTTC. It codes for CASRHPGQHNEQFF. The V gene is TRBV27, the J gene TRBJ2-1; 7 nucleotides line up with TRBD1. Germline CDR1 is MNHEY and CDR2 is SMNVEV (reference sequence). The CDR3 is made up of 14 amino acids. The J segment lost 5 bases and the V segment lost 6 bases, leaving 7 bases of the junction unmatched.

There are a few counts of this clonotype. CDR3 sequence: CASSFPIDEQFF. The CDR3 DNA reads TGTGCCAGCAGCTTTCCCATCGATGAGCAGTTCTTC. The chain carries TRBV7-9 and TRBJ2-1; D gene ambiguous. With 3 bases removed from V and 8 bases from J, the gap between germline ends came to 8 bases. This CDR3 comprises 12 residues. Germline CDR1 and CDR2: SEHNR and FQNEAQ (reference sequence).

The chain employs TRBV19 and TRBJ1-5; D perhaps matches TRBD1 (5 bases). Trimming removed 9 bases from V and 5 bases from J, with 20 bases in between. Per germline, CDR1 LNHDA and CDR2 SQIVND (reference sequence). The CDR3 is 15 amino acids. The CDR3 nucleotides are TGTGCCAGCTGGGCGACACGGATGGGGGATCAGCCCCAGCATTTT. Translated: CASWATRMGDQPQHF.

Regarding this clonotype: One base away lies a much larger clone, so this may be a sequencing read error. The chain recombines TRBV7-8 with TRBJ1-6; no definite D call. CDR1 is SGHVS and CDR2 is FQNEAQ in the germline V gene. This CDR3 has 14 residues. CDR3 sequence: CVSSLGYYNSPLHF. CDR3 sequence (DNA): TGTGTCAGCAGCTTGGGCTACTATAATTCACCCCTCCACTTT.

This clonotype was found many times. The J gene is TRBJ2-7, the V gene TRBV4-1; D may correspond to TRBD1 or TRBD2 (5 bases each). V lost 0 bases, J lost 0 bases, and 15 bases lay in between. CDR1 and CDR2 (germline): MGHRA, YSYEKL. CDR3 length equals 17 residues. This chain's CDR3 is CASSQDIDGATSYEQYV. The CDR3 region has the DNA TGCGCCAGCAGCCAAGATATAGACGGGGCTACCTCCTACGAGCAGTACGTC.

A few counts support this clonotype. The rearrangement joins TRBV10-3 to TRBJ2-7; 7 positions agree with TRBD1. Trimming cost V 5 bases and J 2 bases; bases outside gene matches: 15. CDR3 length equals 17 residues. Looked up from germline, CDR1 is ENHRY and CDR2 is SYGVKD. The CDR3 DNA reads TGTGCCATCAGTATAAACAGACAGGGCCTTACTACCTACGAGCAGTACTTC. Translation gives CAISINRQGLTTYEQYF.

Points on this clonotype: This may come from a read error, since a much larger clone is one base off. The chain joins TRBV10-3 to TRBJ1-1; D unresolved. Germline V gives CDR1 ENHRY, CDR2 SYGVKD. CDR3 size: 15 residues. CDR3 nucleotides: TGTACCATCAGTCCAGGACGGCACCTCACGCCTGAAGCTTTCTTT. Translated: CTISPGRHLTPEAFF.

The chain uses TRBV27 and TRBJ2-5, with D unresolved. This CDR3 contains 13 residues. In germline, CDR1 is MNHEY, CDR2 SMNVEV (reference sequence). V lost 4 bases and J 5 bases, leaving 11 bases between the germline ends. The CDR3: CASSYVGWETQYF. In nucleotides, the CDR3 is TGTGCCAGCAGTTATGTGGGGTGGGAGACCCAGTACTTC.

The chain recombines TRBV27 with TRBJ2-7; maybe TRBD2 (5 bases). Germline V CDR1 and CDR2: MNHEY, SMNVEV (reference sequence). CDR3 length equals 13 residues. Deletions cut 5 bases from V and 5 bases from J, with 13 bases between. This CDR3 is CASSAGIVNEQYF. DNA for the CDR3: TGTGCCAGCAGTGCCGGGATTGTCAACGAGCAGTACTTC.

This clonotype has just a few counts. The CDR3 sequence: CASSLSLDATYTF. CDR3 nucleotides: TGTGCCAGCAGCCTTTCCCTCGACGCGACCTACACCTTC. V gene TRBV7-8 combines with J gene TRBJ1-2, with D hard to call. The V gene's germline CDR1 is SGHVS and CDR2 FQNEAQ. The V gene lost 5 bases and the J gene lost 10 bases, with 17 bases spanning the gap. This CDR3 region has 13 residues.

This sequence joins TRBV9 and TRBJ1-4; D not resolved. The CDR3 covers 15 residues. Trimming left V 0 bases short and J 0 bases short, with 6 bases between. In germline, CDR1 is SGDLS, CDR2 YYNGEE. CDR3 sequence: CASSVVGTTNEKLFF. DNA for the CDR3: TGTGCCAGCAGCGTAGTCGGGACAACTAATGAAAAACTGTTTTTT.

V gene TRBV19 combines with J gene TRBJ2-1; the D call may be TRBD1 or TRBD2 (5 bases each). CDR1 and CDR2 (germline): LNHDA, SQIVND (reference sequence). The CDR3 contains 14 residues. Trimming left V 5 bases short and J 8 bases short, with 16 bases between. The CDR3 DNA follows: TGTGCCAGTAGTCCCCGAGAGGGGCGGGATGAGCAGTTCTTC. Residues: CASSPREGRDEQFF.

The rearrangement joins TRBV27 to TRBJ2-4; D is unresolved. The CDR3 length is 13 residues. The germline CDR1 and CDR2 sequences are MNHEY and SMNVEV (reference sequence). Trimming took 0 bases from V and 6 from J, leaving 6 bases between them. CDR3 sequence (DNA): TGTGCCAGCAGTTTATCGATGGGAAACATTCAGTACTTC. This translates into CASSLSMGNIQYF.

The chain carries TRBV7-6 and TRBJ2-7; 8 positions agree with TRBD2. The germline CDR1 and CDR2 sequences are SGHVS and FNYEAQ. V was clipped by 1 base and J by 2 bases; unmatched bases: 4. There are 15 residues in the CDR3. CDR3 region: CASSLVGTSPYEQYF. The CDR3 nucleotides read TGTGCCAGCAGCTTAGTGGGGACTAGTCCCTACGAGCAGTACTTC.

The table lists this clonotype with a few counts. The chain is built from TRBV19 and TRBJ1-1, with D perhaps TRBD1 (6 bases). The germline CDR1 and CDR2 sequences are LNHDA and SQIVND (reference sequence). V lost 4 bases, J lost 5 bases, and 14 bases lay in between. CDR3 length equals 14 residues. The CDR3 is CASSTPGAGTEAFF. DNA of the CDR3: TGTGCCAGTAGTACGCCGGGGGCAGGAACTGAAGCTTTCTTT.

This clonotype was counted a few times. This rearrangement joins TRBV7-6 to TRBJ2-1; 7 bases line up with TRBD2. The ends lost 1 base at V and 3 bases at J; junction bases unmatched: 6. The CDR3 has 16 amino acids. Germline V gene data show CDR1 as SGHVS and CDR2 as FNYEAQ. CDR3 nucleotides: TGTGCCAGCAGCTTAGAGGCTAGCGGAAACTACAATGAGCAGTTCTTC. This encodes CASSLEASGNYNEQFF.

The chain carries TRBV4-3 and TRBJ1-1, with TRBD1 identical over 8 bases. V gave up 3 bases and J gave up 1 base; unmatched junction bases: 4. The CDR3 length is 15 residues. Germline V gene sequence: CDR1 LGHNA, CDR2 YSLEER. The CDR3 DNA is TGCGCCAGCAGCCAGGGGACAGGCGAGAACACTGAAGCTTTCTTT. Encoded protein: CASSQGTGENTEAFF.

The chain links TRBV7-9 to TRBJ2-5; D could derive from TRBD1 or TRBD2 (5 bases each). V was trimmed by 5 bases and J by 5 bases, leaving 18 bases between them. This CDR3 spans 15 amino acids. CDR1 is SEHNR and CDR2 is FQNEAQ in the germline V gene (reference sequence). The CDR3 is CASSREWGKGETQYF. CDR3 sequence (DNA): TGTGCCAGCAGCCGGGAATGGGGGAAAGGGGAGACCCAGTACTTC.

Details on this clonotype: This clone may be a read error of a much larger clone one base away. The chain links TRBV6-2 or TRBV6-3 to TRBJ2-3; no clear D. The CDR3 length is 17 residues. The germline V gene has CDR1 MNHEY and CDR2 SVGEGT. Trimming left V 4 bases short and J 2 bases short, with 19 bases between. For the CDR3, the DNA is TGTGCCAGCAGTTCCCAGACGGTCTGGGTACACACAGATACGCAGTATTTT. Translated: CASSSQTVWVHTDTQYF.

This clonotype was counted a few times. The genes are TRBV7-9 and TRBJ2-1; D is tentatively TRBD1 or TRBD2 (5 bases each). Germline assignment: CDR1 SEHNR and CDR2 FQNEAQ (reference sequence). V lost 7 bases to trimming and J lost 8 bases, with 15 bases between them. The CDR3 has 13 amino acids. CDR3: CASTLGTRDEQFF. Here the CDR3 DNA reads TGTGCCAGCACCCTGGGGACCCGGGATGAGCAGTTCTTC.

The gene calls are TRBV11-1 and TRBJ1-5; the D gene is possibly TRBD1 (5 bases). Trimming stripped 4 bases from V and 0 bases from J, with 10 bases between. CDR1 is SGHAT and CDR2 is FQDESV in the germline V gene (reference sequence). This CDR3 comprises 15 residues. The CDR3 DNA sequence: TGTGCCAGCAGCTCGACAGACGATAGCAATCAGCCCCAGCATTTT. Translation: CASSSTDDSNQPQHF.

The genes are TRBV10-3 and TRBJ2-7, with TRBD2 matching over 8 bases. V shed 2 bases and J 0 bases; nucleotides not matched to a gene: 6. The CDR3 sequence is 16 residues long. CDR1 ENHRY and CDR2 SYGVKD come from the germline V gene. The CDR3 sequence: CAISEGGGGSSYEQYV. The CDR3 coding sequence is TGTGCCATCAGTGAGGGGGGCGGGGGGAGCTCCTACGAGCAGTACGTC.